The 9 T cell receptor beta chains in this list originate from one sample, sequenced in a study of Tregs in tolerant kidney transplant recipients. This table comes from immunoSEQ multiplex PCR, and its TCRdb copy is limited to in-frame clones, with some not included. The sample has over 900 clones, and its top ten clones hold about 39%. Mixed chimerism was transient after nonmyeloablative marrow transplants from related graft donors. Specimen: CD4+ T cells from blood (PBMCs), collected about 15 months after the transplant. These receptors came from a human patient who received a combined kidney and bone marrow transplant. Some T cells here may be from the graft donor.

This clone is identified as medium-sized (0.01 to 0.1%) from frequency. The CDR3 is cut off 3 residues early in the read; its end comes from the germline J gene. This rearrangement joins TRBV4-1 to TRBJ2-6; a weak D match, TRBD1 (6 bases). Per the germline V gene, CDR1 is MGHRA and CDR2 is YSYEKL. The V end was cut by 7 bases, the J end by 0 bases, with 10 bases between. The CDR3 contains 15 residues. CDR3 DNA, as far as it was read: TGCGCCAGCACAGGGGACCTCTCTGGGGCCAACGTC. Translation: CASTGDLSGANV. The complete CDR3 protein is CASTGDLSGANVLTF.

About this clone: The CDR3 end falls 3 residues outside the read, so it is completed with the germline J gene. The chain uses TRBV20-1 and TRBJ2-1; 10 positions match TRBD2. The CDR3 contains 14 residues. The V gene's germline CDR1 is DFQATT and CDR2 SNEGSKA (reference sequence). CDR3 DNA (partial): TGCAGCCGAAAGCGGGAGGGGCCCTACAATGAG. It translates to CSRKREGPYNE. The complete CDR3 reads CSRKREGPYNEQFF.

A note on this clone: With the read ending 3 residues before the CDR3 end, the germline J gene is used to fill in that end. The rearrangement uses TRBV20-1 and TRBJ2-5, with TRBD1 matching over 8 bases. Germline V gene sequence: CDR1 DFQATT, CDR2 SNEGSKA (reference sequence). This CDR3 is 15 amino acids long. The J segment lost 4 bases and the V segment lost 6 bases, leaving 13 bases of the junction unmatched. The CDR3 DNA, read in part, is TGCAGTGCGTCGACCGGGACAGGAGTCTTAGAGACC. Translation: CSASTGTGVLET. The full CDR3 protein reads CSASTGTGVLETQYF.

Measured by frequency, this clone is medium-sized. The DNA ends 3 residues before the CDR3 does, and the rest of the CDR3 is filled in from the germline J gene. The rearrangement joins TRBV20-1 to TRBJ2-2; 11 bases fit TRBD2. Germline V CDR1 and CDR2: DFQATT, SNEGSKA (reference sequence). With 2 bases clipped from V and 1 base from J, the junction kept 3 bases outside the gene matches. The CDR3 totals 16 residues. The sequenced part of the CDR3 DNA is TGCAGTGCTAGACCCCTAGCGGGAGGGAACACCGGGGAG. As protein: CSARPLAGGNTGE. The whole CDR3 is CSARPLAGGNTGELFF.

This clone is labeled medium-sized based on frequency. The read finishes 3 residues shy of the CDR3 end, and the germline J gene is used to complete it. The rearrangement uses TRBV6-1 and TRBJ1-3; D gene uncertain. Trimming stripped 0 bases from V and 0 bases from J, with 6 bases between. Germline CDR1 is MNHNS and CDR2 is SASEGT. The CDR3 is 15 amino acids. The CDR3 loop is CASSEAAGSGNTIYF. Partial CDR3 DNA: TGTGCCAGCAGTGAAGCAGCAGGCTCTGGAAACACC.

This clone is classed as hyperexpanded (1% or more) by frequency. The CDR3 extends 3 residues past the end of the read, so its final part is completed from the germline J gene. V and J are TRBV5-5 and TRBJ2-4; D gene unclear. Trimming pared 2 bases from V and 0 bases from J, leaving 9 bases between. The CDR3 spans 15 residues. The germline V gene encodes CDR1 SGHKS and CDR2 YYEKEE (reference sequence). CDR3: CASSFFPGAKNIQYF. Partial CDR3 DNA: TGTGCCAGCAGCTTTTTCCCGGGAGCCAAAAACATT.

This clone shows up as medium-sized by frequency. Read coverage stops 3 residues before the CDR3 terminus; the germline J gene supplies the remainder. V gene TRBV7-8 combines with J gene TRBJ2-5; TRBD1 matches 7 bases. After removal of 5 bases from V and 5 bases from J, the junction contained 11 bases not matched to a gene. Looked up from germline, CDR1 is SGHVS and CDR2 is FQNEAQ. The CDR3 consists of 15 residues. The CDR3 reads CASSPDQTGWETQYF. The sequenced CDR3 bases are TGTGCCAGCAGCCCCGACCAGACAGGGTGGGAGACC.

On this clone itself: Germline is not matched at one junction end, which may reflect a read error. The CDR3 end lies 3 residues beyond the end of the read and is filled in from the germline J gene. The chain carries TRBV4-2 and TRBJ2-5, with 7 positions matching TRBD2. Germline-derived CDR1 and CDR2 are LGHNA and YNFKEQ. The CDR3 extends over 14 amino acids. The covered CDR3 bases are TGCGCCAGCAGCCAACAGCGGGGTCAAGAGACC. Protein: CASSQQRGQET. The CDR3 as a whole reads CASSQQRGQETQYF.

According to its frequency, this clone is medium-sized. The CDR3 end lies 3 residues beyond the end of the read and is filled in from the germline J gene. The V and J genes are TRBV6-4 and TRBJ2-3, with D hard to call. The CDR3 totals 14 residues. Trimming stripped 0 bases from V and 2 bases from J, with 6 bases between. Germline CDR1 and CDR2: MRHNA and SNTAGT. The sequenced CDR3 bases are TGTGCCAGCAGTGACTCAGCTTACACAGATACG. Protein sequence: CASSDSAYTDT. The whole CDR3 region reads CASSDSAYTDTQYF.